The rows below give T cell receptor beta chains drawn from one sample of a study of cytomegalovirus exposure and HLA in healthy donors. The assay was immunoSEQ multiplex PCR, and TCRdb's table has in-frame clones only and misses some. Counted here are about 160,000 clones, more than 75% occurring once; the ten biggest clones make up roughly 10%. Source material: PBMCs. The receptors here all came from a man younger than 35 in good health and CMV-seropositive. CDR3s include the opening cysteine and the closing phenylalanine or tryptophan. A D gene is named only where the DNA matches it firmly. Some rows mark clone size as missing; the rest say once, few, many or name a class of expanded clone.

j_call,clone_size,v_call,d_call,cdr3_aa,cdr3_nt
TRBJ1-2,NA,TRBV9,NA,CASTLDSKNYGYTF,TGTGCCAGCACGCTTGACAGTAAAAACTATGGCTACACCTTC
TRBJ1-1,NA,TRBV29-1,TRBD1,CSSGQGGKAFF,TGCAGCTCCGGACAGGGGGGGAAAGCTTTCTTT
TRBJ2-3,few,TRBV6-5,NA,CASSSTETDTQYF,TGTGCCAGCAGTTCGACTGAAACAGATACGCAGTATTTT
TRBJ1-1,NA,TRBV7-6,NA,CASSVNSGVMNTEAFF,TGTGCCAGCAGCGTTAACTCAGGGGTCATGAACACTGAAGCTTTCTTT
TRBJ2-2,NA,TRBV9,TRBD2,CASSVDRLAGLPGELFF,TGTGCCAGCAGCGTAGATCGACTAGCGGGTCTCCCCGGGGAGCTGTTTTTT
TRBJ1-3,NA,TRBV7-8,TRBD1,CASSLFRTGDHSGNTIYF,TGTGCCAGCAGCTTATTCAGGACAGGCGACCACTCTGGAAACACCATATATTTT
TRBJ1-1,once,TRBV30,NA,CAWSPSPRGTSSEAFF,TGTGCCTGGAGTCCATCACCCCGGGGGACTTCTTCTGAAGCTTTCTTT
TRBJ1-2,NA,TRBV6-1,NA,CASSDGLRYGYTF,TGTGCCAGCAGTGACGGGTTGCGCTATGGCTACACCTTC
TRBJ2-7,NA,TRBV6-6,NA,CASSYSGQDIYEQYF,TGTGCCAGCAGTTACTCCGGACAAGATATCTACGAGCAGTACTTC
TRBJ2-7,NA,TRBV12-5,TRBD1,CASGPTWTGTYEQYF,TGTGCTAGTGGCCCTACTTGGACAGGGACTTACGAGCAGTACTTC
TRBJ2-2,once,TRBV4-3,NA,CASSQDRVAGELFF,TGCGCCAGCAGCCAAGACAGGGTCGCCGGGGAGCTGTTTTTT
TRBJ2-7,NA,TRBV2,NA,CASWTPSYEQYF,TGTGCCAGCTGGACTCCCTCCTACGAGCAGTACTTC
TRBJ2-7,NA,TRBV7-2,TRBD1,CASSHGTGLRNEQYF,TGTGCCAGCAGCCACGGGACAGGGTTGAGAAACGAGCAGTACTTC
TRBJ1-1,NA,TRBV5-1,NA,CASSTQGRGTEAFF,TGCGCCAGCAGCACGCAGGGGAGAGGGACTGAAGCTTTCTTT
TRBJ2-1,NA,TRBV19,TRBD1,CASIDWSGTGGSNEQFF,TGTGCCAGTATAGATTGGAGCGGGACAGGGGGTTCGAATGAGCAGTTCTTC
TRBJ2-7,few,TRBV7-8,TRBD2,CASIGTRSYEQYF,TGTGCCAGCATAGGGACTAGATCCTACGAGCAGTACTTC
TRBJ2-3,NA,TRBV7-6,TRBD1,CASSLDSWDRGNTDTQYF,TGTGCCAGCAGCTTAGACTCCTGGGACAGGGGGAACACAGATACGCAGTATTTT
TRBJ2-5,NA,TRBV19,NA,CASSIAGAFQETQYF,TGTGCCAGTAGTATAGCGGGAGCGTTCCAAGAGACCCAGTACTTC
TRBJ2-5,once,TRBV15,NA,CATSRMRQVSGETQYF,TGTGCCACCAGCAGAATGAGACAGGTCTCAGGGGAGACCCAGTACTTC
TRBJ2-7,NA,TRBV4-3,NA,CASSQDDSSSYEQYF,TGCGCCAGCAGCCAAGATGACAGCAGCTCCTACGAGCAGTACTTC
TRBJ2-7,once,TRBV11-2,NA,CASRPSGGAYEQYF,TGTGCCAGCAGGCCGAGTGGGGGGGCTTACGAGCAGTACTTC
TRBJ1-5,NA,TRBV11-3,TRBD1,CASSSRQDRGPGNQPQHF,TGTGCCAGCAGCTCCCGTCAAGACAGGGGGCCAGGGAATCAGCCCCAGCATTTT
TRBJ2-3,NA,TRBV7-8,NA,CASSFSRTDTQYF,TGTGCCAGCAGCTTTTCCCGTACAGATACGCAGTATTTT
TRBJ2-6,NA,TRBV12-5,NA,CASGLDDSSGANVLTF,TGTGCTAGTGGTTTGGACGACAGCTCTGGGGCCAACGTCCTGACTTTC